The sequence of this TCR beta chain was determined in a study of T cell changes during pregnancy in multiple sclerosis. Sequencing was performed with immunoSEQ multiplex PCR; in TCRdb, only in-frame clones are kept and a portion is missing. This repertoire shows just over 30,000 clones, 75% to 90% found once; its top ten account for 5.5% to 8%. This clone was seen only once. V shed 2 bases and J shed 1 base, with 9 bases lying between them. The length of the CDR3 is 15 residues. In germline, CDR1 is LGHNA, CDR2 YSLEER. This chain joins TRBV4-3 and TRBJ2-1; TRBD2 is a possible D gene (5 bases). The starting material was CD8+ T cells from peripheral blood mononuclear cells, obtained in the second trimester of pregnancy. The receptor's source is a female donor with multiple sclerosis, enrolled in a pregnancy study. This CDR3 is CASSQTRESYNEQFF. In DNA form, the CDR3 reads TGCGCCAGCAGCCAAACTAGGGAATCCTACAATGAGCAGTTCTTC.